The rows below give T cell receptor beta chains drawn from one sample of a study of blood T cells in healthy people across ages. TCRdb passed the 5' RACE reads through MiXCR, listing each CDR3 protein once. The data contain about 640,000 distinct CDR3 sequences, roughly three fifths of them singletons. What was sequenced was blood. The receptors were sampled from a man in his sixties in good health. Each CDR3 is given with its conserved first and last residue. The D gene is left open where the match is weak.

J gene: TRBJ2-7
D gene: TRBD2
V gene: TRBV10-2
CDR3 protein: CASSSAGGSSYEQYF

J gene: TRBJ1-6
D gene: .
V gene: TRBV3-1
CDR3 protein: CASSQGLGGFYSPLHF

J gene: TRBJ1-2
D gene: .
V gene: TRBV28
CDR3 protein: CASGTFYGYTF

J gene: TRBJ1-6
D gene: .
V gene: TRBV12-3/TRBV12-4
CDR3 protein: CASGASSYNSPLHF

J gene: TRBJ2-6
D gene: TRBD2
V gene: TRBV19
CDR3 protein: CASSTGGSRSGANVLTF

J gene: TRBJ2-5
D gene: .
V gene: TRBV5-5
CDR3 protein: CASRFDMTLETQYF

J gene: TRBJ2-3
D gene: .
V gene: TRBV3-1
CDR3 protein: CASSQITGISDTQYF

J gene: TRBJ1-2
D gene: .
V gene: TRBV6-5
CDR3 protein: CASRSRAGGGYTF

J gene: TRBJ2-6
D gene: TRBD2
V gene: TRBV6-6
CDR3 protein: CASSLISGGSGANVLTF

J gene: TRBJ1-5
D gene: TRBD1
V gene: TRBV2
CDR3 protein: CASSFRTGALSNQPQHF

J gene: TRBJ2-3
D gene: .
V gene: TRBV15
CDR3 protein: CATSRAPSRDTQYF

J gene: TRBJ2-5
D gene: TRBD2
V gene: TRBV5-1
CDR3 protein: CASSTGLAGRRGETQYF

J gene: TRBJ2-7
D gene: .
V gene: TRBV7-9
CDR3 protein: CASSRIGLDNEQYF

J gene: TRBJ1-3
D gene: .
V gene: TRBV12-3/TRBV12-4
CDR3 protein: CASSLSSGNTIYF

J gene: TRBJ1-1
D gene: .
V gene: TRBV7-9
CDR3 protein: CASSLGTSNTEAFF

J gene: TRBJ1-2
D gene: TRBD1
V gene: TRBV6-5
CDR3 protein: CASISLKGQGETGYTF